Reported below is one T cell receptor (beta chain). The antigen is not known. These data come from a study of stem cell transplantation in POMP-related autoinflammatory disease. Whole-study findings and limits: In patients with PRAID, every analyzed T-cell subset tended to show lower diversity and higher clonality.

The CDR3 has 14 amino acids. With V trimmed by 4 bases and J by 4 bases, 5 bases remained unmatched. CDR1 and CDR2 (germline): MNHEY, SVGAGI. TCRdb keeps only in-frame clones here, not all; method: immunoSEQ multiplex PCR. The sample yields 25,000 to 40,000 clones, almost 90% seen once. This sample comprised CD4+ T cells from PBMCs, obtained before stem cell transplantation. V gene TRBV6-5 combines with J gene TRBJ2-3; 7 bases line up with TRBD2. The sequence was obtained from a human donor with POMP-related autoinflammation and immune dysregulation (PRAID). The CDR3 loop is CASSWRGIADTQYF. The DNA of the CDR3 is TGTGCCAGCAGTTGGCGGGGGATAGCAGATACGCAGTATTTT.